Following are 26 T cell receptor beta chains from one sample sequenced in a study of blood T cells in healthy people across ages. A second PCR of 7 to 11 cycles used a sample-barcoded 5' primer and a J-beta primer mix. TCRdb re-called the 5' RACE reads with MiXCR, one entry per CDR3 protein. The table has 1.5 million to 2 million distinct CDR3 sequences, about two fifths seen once; the top ten hold more than 20%. The sequencing input was blood. Receptors originate from a human donor in good health.

The CDR3 DNA sequence: TGTGCCAGCAGCTTGCTGACAGTAGGCCCACACAATGAGCAGTTCTTC. Translation gives CASSLLTVGPHNEQFF. The chain uses TRBV5-5 and TRBJ2-1; maybe TRBD1 (5 bases). The CDR3 runs 16 residues. Trimming cost V 1 base and J 5 bases, with 16 bases left between them. The germline gives CDR1 SGHKS, CDR2 YYEKEE (reference sequence).

The chain recombines TRBV6-4 with TRBJ1-5; D might be TRBD1 (6 bases). CDR3 size: 14 residues. Trimming shortened V by 5 bases and J by 5 bases, and 13 bases separated the two germline ends. Germline lookup yields CDR1 MRHNA and CDR2 SNTAGT. The CDR3 here is CASSYRDGDQPQHF. Here the CDR3 DNA reads TGTGCCAGCAGTTACAGGGACGGGGATCAGCCCCAGCATTTT.

This clonotype was seen just once. The rearrangement uses TRBV7-2 and TRBJ1-4, with 7 bases matching TRBD1. Germline CDR1 reads SGHTA; CDR2 reads FQGNSA. V lost 2 bases to trimming and J lost 7 bases; unmatched junction nucleotides: 7. The CDR3 totals 15 residues. The CDR3 bases are TGTGCCAGCAGCTTATACAGGGGTGTCGGTGAAAAACTGTTTTTT. Protein product: CASSLYRGVGEKLFF.

V usage is TRBV2 and J usage is TRBJ2-6, with D possibly being TRBD1 (6 bases). This CDR3 is 18 amino acids long. The V gene lost 4 bases and the J gene lost 0 bases, with 16 bases spanning the gap. CDR1 is SNHLY, CDR2 FYNNEI, per germline. The CDR3 loop reads CASSAFGTPNSGANVLTF. CDR3 in DNA: TGTGCCAGCAGTGCGTTTGGGACACCTAACTCTGGGGCCAACGTCCTGACTTTC. Drawing the rest from reference TRBV2 and TRBJ2-6, the complete variable domain is EPEVTQTPSHQVTQMGQEVILRCVPISNHLYFYWYRQILGQKVEFLVSFYNNEISEKSEIFDDQFSVERPDGSNFTLKIRSTKLEDSAMYFCASSAFGTPNSGANVLTFGAGSRLTVL.

V and J are TRBV7-2 and TRBJ2-1; D not resolved. Germline V gene sequence: CDR1 SGHTA, CDR2 FQGNSA. V lost 5 bases and J lost 15, with 23 bases in between. CDR3 size: 14 residues. The chain's CDR3 is CASSLRSLGSFPFF. The CDR3 nucleotides read TGTGCCAGCAGCCTCCGGTCTCTAGGGTCTTTTCCGTTCTTC.

This clonotype turned up a few times. This sequence joins TRBV6-5 and TRBJ1-6, with a possible D match to TRBD1 (5 bases). V gave up 5 bases and J gave up 10 bases, with 12 bases separating them. The CDR3 has 13 residues. Germline assignment: CDR1 MNHEY and CDR2 SVGAGI. This chain's CDR3 is CASSVRDLSPLHF. CDR3 nucleotide sequence: TGTGCCAGCAGTGTCCGGGACCTATCACCCCTCCACTTT.

This clonotype was found once. The chain couples TRBV27 to TRBJ1-1, with 9 bases fitting TRBD1. The CDR3 length is 15 residues. V dropped 6 bases and J dropped 0; count of bases not matched to a gene: 5. Germline V CDR1 and CDR2: MNHEY, SMNVEV (reference sequence). This CDR3 is CASRRGQGMNTEAFF. CDR3 coding DNA: TGTGCCAGCAGACGCGGACAGGGGATGAACACTGAAGCTTTCTTT.

The chain has TRBV4-3 and TRBJ1-2; no clear D. CDR1 is LGHNA, CDR2 YSLEER, per germline. V shed 4 bases and J shed 7 bases, with 28 bases lying between them. The CDR3 runs 18 residues. Written as DNA, the CDR3 is TGCGCCAGCAGCCCGATCCACCAAAGGACGGTCAAAGGAGCTGGCTACACCTTC. This encodes CASSPIHQRTVKGAGYTF.

The chain uses TRBV20-1 and TRBJ2-6, with D perhaps matching TRBD1 (5 bases). V was clipped by 2 bases and J by 1 base, with 12 bases between them. Germline CDR1 is DFQATT and CDR2 is SNEGSKA (reference sequence). The CDR3 spans 16 residues. DNA for the CDR3: TGCAGTGCTAGAACCGTAAAGGGGTCTGGGGCCAACGTCCTGACTTTC. Protein: CSARTVKGSGANVLTF.

This chain's CDR3 is CSALTSGSSTDTQYF. The CDR3 DNA reads TGCAGTGCCCTGACTAGCGGGTCTAGCACAGATACGCAGTATTTT. The genes are TRBV20-1 and TRBJ2-3, with TRBD2 identical over 10 bases. J lost 0 bases, V lost 6 bases, and 6 bases had no gene match. Germline V gene data show CDR1 as DFQATT and CDR2 as SNEGSKA (reference sequence). The CDR3 spans 15 residues.

Turning to this clonotype: This may be a read error, as it is one base from a much larger clone. V is TRBV4-3 and J is TRBJ2-3, with 10 bases lining up with TRBD2. This CDR3 spans 20 amino acids. J gave up 7 bases and V 1 base, and 20 bases lay outside the gene matches. Germline V lookup: CDR1 LGHNA, CDR2 YSLEER. Here the CDR3 reads CASSQALTTGLAGEGNTQYF. The CDR3 DNA sequence: TGCGCCAGCAGCCAAGCCCTTACCACGGGGCTAGCGGGGGAGGGTAATACGCAGTATTTT.

This clonotype was detected a few times. The chain uses TRBV29-1 and TRBJ2-5, with TRBD1 matching 11 bases. The CDR3 consists of 14 residues. The J segment lost 5 bases and the V segment lost 6 bases, leaving 8 bases of the junction unmatched. CDR1 is SQVTM and CDR2 is ANQGSEA in the germline V gene. CDR3 in amino acids: CSVERTGGFETQYF. In DNA, the CDR3 is TGCAGCGTCGAAAGGACAGGGGGCTTTGAGACCCAGTACTTC.

As to this clonotype: The junction shows a germline mismatch at one end, possibly a read error. V usage is TRBV5-6 and J usage is TRBJ1-2; D call uncertain. Germline V gives CDR1 SGHDT, CDR2 YYEEEE. The CDR3 contains 16 residues. CDR3 loop: CANSLGSRRGAYGYTF. The CDR3 DNA reads as TGTGCCAACAGCTTAGGATCCAGACGCGGAGCATATGGCTACACCTTC.

This clonotype showed up just a few times. The genes are TRBV7-2 and TRBJ2-7; either TRBD1 or TRBD2 may fit D (5 bases each). This CDR3 has 13 residues. Deletions cut 7 bases from V and 3 bases from J, with 13 bases between. The germline gives CDR1 SGHTA, CDR2 FQGNSA. CDR3 sequence (DNA): TGTGCCAGCAACCTTCGGGACCGCTACGAGCAGTACTTC. Residues: CASNLRDRYEQYF.

The genes are TRBV2 and TRBJ1-4; possible D gene TRBD1, 5 bases. Trimming removed 1 base from V and 7 bases from J, with 7 bases in between. The CDR3 covers 13 residues. In germline, CDR1 is SNHLY, CDR2 FYNNEI. CDR3: CASSEVRAEKLFF. As DNA, the CDR3 is TGTGCCAGCAGTGAAGTCAGGGCTGAAAAACTGTTTTTT.

The J gene is TRBJ1-1, the V gene TRBV20-1; TRBD1 agrees at 9 bases. Per the germline V gene, CDR1 is DFQATT and CDR2 is SNEGSKA (reference sequence). V lost 0 bases to trimming and J lost 5 bases; unmatched junction nucleotides: 16. This CDR3 is 18 amino acids long. This chain's CDR3 is CSARDTGGAYGAYTEAFF. As DNA, the CDR3 is TGCAGTGCTAGAGATACAGGGGGCGCTTACGGCGCTTATACTGAAGCTTTCTTT.

This chain uses TRBV9 with TRBJ1-6; no definite D call. From germline, CDR1 is SGDLS and CDR2 YYNGEE. The CDR3 totals 13 residues. Trimming left V 0 bases short and J 8 bases short, with 6 bases between. The CDR3 reads CASSVGSDSPLHF. In DNA form, the CDR3 reads TGTGCCAGCAGCGTAGGTTCCGATTCACCCCTCCACTTT.

This clonotype was seen only a few times. The chain joins TRBV27 to TRBJ2-7; perhaps D is TRBD1 or TRBD2 (5 bases each). V lost 1 base and J lost 3, with 10 bases in between. This CDR3 has 14 residues. Germline CDR1 is MNHEY and CDR2 is SMNVEV (reference sequence). CDR3 protein: CASSLLGDGYEQYF. As DNA, the CDR3 is TGTGCCAGCAGTTTATTAGGGGACGGCTACGAGCAGTACTTC.

In its sample, this clonotype was seen once. The J gene is TRBJ2-3, the V gene TRBV12-3 or TRBV12-4; 9 nucleotides line up with TRBD2. The CDR3 is 16 residues long. Trimming at V came to 7 bases and at J to 6 bases, leaving 14 bases not matched to a gene. CDR3 sequence: CASTHGSGGPTDTQYF. DNA for the CDR3: TGTGCCAGCACCCACGGTAGCGGGGGACCTACGGATACGCAGTATTTT.

The chain carries TRBV5-1 and TRBJ2-4; tentatively, D is TRBD2 (6 bases). This CDR3 has 14 amino acids. Trimming stripped 2 bases from V and 8 bases from J, with 14 bases between. Germline lookup yields CDR1 SGHRS and CDR2 YFSETQ. CDR3 DNA sequence: TGCGCCAGCAGCTTCCACGGGGGTGAGGACATTCAGTACTTC. Its protein product is CASSFHGGEDIQYF.

Concerning this clonotype itself: An end of the junction differs from the germline gene, which may be a read error. V gene TRBV7-2 combines with J gene TRBJ2-6; TRBD1 is a possible D gene (5 bases). CDR3 length equals 14 residues. From germline, CDR1 is SGHTA and CDR2 FQGNSA. The CDR3: CASDSGAGTNVLTF. The CDR3 DNA reads TGTGCCAGCGACAGTGGGGCTGGGACCAACGTCCTGACTTTC.

This clonotype was picked up a small number of times. The V call is TRBV20-1, the J call TRBJ2-7; D unclear. The CDR3 length is 15 residues. The germline CDR1 and CDR2 sequences are DFQATT and SNEGSKA (reference sequence). The CDR3 spells CSTGRATFASYEQYF. The CDR3 nucleotides are TGCAGCACGGGCCGGGCCACCTTTGCGTCCTACGAGCAGTACTTC.

This clonotype was seen a few times. This sequence joins TRBV6-7 and TRBJ2-1; D may be TRBD2 (6 bases). TRBV6-7 is sorted into the ORF group, with uncertain function. This CDR3 is 15 amino acids long. Trimming cost V 1 base and J 6 bases, with 13 bases left between them. For the CDR3, the DNA is TGTGCCAGCAGTTACTTTGCGGGGTCAAGCAATGAGCAGTTCTTC. Amino acids: CASSYFAGSSNEQFF.

The chain uses TRBV24-1 and TRBJ1-2; TRBD1 agrees at 9 bases. Germline V gene sequence: CDR1 KGHDR, CDR2 SFDVKD. This CDR3 is built from 15 residues. V lost 3 bases, J lost 3 bases, and 4 bases stayed unmatched. CDR3 in DNA: TGTGCCACCAGTGATCCCGGACAGGGGCACTATGGCTACACCTTC. It codes for CATSDPGQGHYGYTF.

The chain couples TRBV24-1 to TRBJ2-5; 10 bases fit TRBD1. With 5 bases clipped from V and 3 bases from J, the junction kept 5 bases outside the gene matches. The V gene's germline CDR1 is KGHDR and CDR2 SFDVKD. This CDR3 spans 15 amino acids. The DNA for the CDR3 is TGTGCCACCAGTGGGGGACAGGGGCGTGAAGAGACCCAGTACTTC. Translating gives CATSGGQGREETQYF.

The V call is TRBV6-5, the J call TRBJ1-2; the match to TRBD1 covers 8 bases. CDR1 and CDR2 (germline): MNHEY, SVGAGI. This CDR3 spans 15 amino acids. V gave up 4 bases and J gave up 4 bases; unmatched junction bases: 8. CDR3: CASSSDRQGLYGYTF. Written as DNA, the CDR3 is TGTGCCAGCAGTTCCGATCGACAGGGGCTCTATGGCTACACCTTC.